This is a list of T cell receptor beta chains from one sample in a study of blood T cell repertoires in COVID-19. The repertoire was sequenced with immunoSEQ multiplex PCR; TCRdb's copy has only in-frame clones and lacks some. Of hundreds of thousands of clones listed, approximately 90% are singletons. Material: peripheral blood. These TCRs come from a man aged 35 to 55 with acute or convalescent COVID-19. CDR3s include the opening cysteine and the closing phenylalanine or tryptophan. A D gene is named only where the DNA matches it firmly. Size is omitted from some rows. Given values are once, few, many or a class for expanded clones.

clone size	V gene	J gene	D gene	CDR3 protein	CDR3 DNA
.	TRBV7-9	TRBJ2-2	TRBD1	CASSARQGSDTGELFF	TGTGCCAGCAGCGCCCGACAGGGTTCGGACACCGGGGAGCTGTTTTTT
few	TRBV7-2	TRBJ1-4	.	CASSMRQDEKLFF	TGTGCCAGCAGCATGCGACAGGATGAAAAACTGTTTTTT
.	TRBV10-3	TRBJ1-1	TRBD1	CAISERTGPNTEAFF	TGTGCCATCAGTGAGCGGACAGGGCCGAACACTGAAGCTTTCTTT
.	TRBV5-1	TRBJ2-7	.	CASRGSGRTYEQYF	TGCGCCAGCAGGGGCAGCGGGCGTACCTACGAGCAGTACTTC
.	TRBV11-1	TRBJ2-5	.	CASSLELSGQETQYF	TGTGCCAGCAGCTTAGAGTTGTCAGGTCAAGAGACCCAGTACTTC
.	TRBV18	TRBJ2-2	.	CASSPGDIEDTGELFF	TGTGCCAGCTCACCCGGGGATATTGAGGACACCGGGGAGCTGTTTTTT
.	TRBV7-9	TRBJ2-2	TRBD1	CASSLAGGLNTGELFF	TGTGCCAGCAGCTTGGCAGGGGGCTTGAACACCGGGGAGCTGTTTTTT
few	TRBV27	TRBJ1-2	TRBD1	CASSPWTGGFYGYTF	TGTGCCAGCAGTCCGTGGACAGGGGGCTTCTATGGCTACACCTTC
.	TRBV12-3/TRBV12-4	TRBJ1-1	.	CASSYGRTEAFF	TGTGCCAGCAGTTACGGCAGGACTGAAGCTTTCTTT
.	TRBV6-2/TRBV6-3	TRBJ2-5	.	CASSLQETQYF	TGTGCCAGCAGCCTACAAGAGACCCAGTACTTC
.	TRBV6-5	TRBJ2-1	.	CASRRAEGPYNEQFF	TGTGCCAGCAGAAGAGCGGAGGGGCCTTACAATGAGCAGTTCTTC
.	TRBV6-5	TRBJ1-1	.	CASDSYSGGRTEAFF	TGTGCCAGCGACTCCTATTCGGGGGGCAGGACTGAAGCTTTCTTT
.	TRBV5-4	TRBJ1-5	TRBD1	CASSLDQGGNQPQHF	TGTGCCAGCAGCTTGGATCAGGGGGGCAATCAGCCCCAGCATTTT
.	TRBV7-9	TRBJ2-1	.	CASSLAAGTNEQFF	TGTGCCAGCAGCTTAGCGGCGGGGACTAATGAGCAGTTCTTC
.	TRBV15	TRBJ2-1	.	CATSRGLGLVDEQFF	TGTGCCACCAGCAGAGGCCTCGGTTTGGTCGATGAGCAGTTCTTC
.	TRBV4-1	TRBJ2-7	TRBD2	CASSQTLAGGQYEQYF	TGCGCCAGCAGCCAGACCCTAGCGGGGGGGCAGTACGAGCAGTACTTC
.	TRBV7-6	TRBJ2-1	.	CASSSGRNEQFF	TGTGCCAGCAGCTCAGGGCGGAATGAGCAGTTCTTC
.	TRBV2	TRBJ2-5	TRBD1	CASRLDRGEMPQYF	TGTGCCAGCAGGCTGGACAGGGGAGAAATGCCCCAGTACTTC
.	TRBV2	TRBJ1-5	.	CASSQYSNQPQHF	TGTGCCAGCAGCCAGTATAGCAATCAGCCCCAGCATTTT
.	TRBV5-1	TRBJ2-5	.	CASSFQGQETQYF	TGCGCCAGCAGCTTCCAGGGCCAAGAGACCCAGTACTTC
.	TRBV4-1	TRBJ1-1	.	CASSQEGHTEAFF	TGCGCCAGCAGCCAAGAGGGGCACACTGAAGCTTTCTTT
.	TRBV9	TRBJ2-2	TRBD2	CASSAWDYNTGELFF	TGTGCCAGCAGTGCCTGGGACTATAACACCGGGGAGCTGTTTTTT
.	TRBV7-2	TRBJ2-3	TRBD2	CASSSRALAGTDTQYF	TGTGCCAGCAGCTCTAGGGCACTAGCGGGGACAGATACGCAGTATTTT
.	TRBV7-2	TRBJ1-1	.	CASGNDWWTEAFF	TGTGCCAGCGGCAACGACTGGTGGACTGAAGCTTTCTTT
.	TRBV6-4	TRBJ2-1	TRBD2	CASSERENYNEQFF	TGTGCCAGCAGCGAGCGGGAAAACTACAATGAGCAGTTCTTC
.	TRBV9	TRBJ2-1	TRBD1	CASSGPDRDSWHNEQFF	TGTGCCAGCAGCGGACCAGACCGGGACAGCTGGCACAATGAGCAGTTCTTC
.	TRBV27	TRBJ2-1	TRBD1	CASSATGDSYNEQFF	TGTGCCAGCAGTGCAACAGGGGATTCCTACAATGAGCAGTTCTTC
.	TRBV28	TRBJ2-5	.	CASREALQETQYF	TGTGCCAGCAGGGAGGCGTTGCAAGAGACCCAGTACTTC
.	TRBV30	TRBJ2-5	.	CAWGNTGVSETQYF	TGTGCCTGGGGTAATACCGGGGTTTCAGAGACCCAGTACTTC
.	TRBV7-8	TRBJ2-5	.	CASSLSFRGNQETQYF	TGTGCCAGCAGCTTATCTTTTAGGGGGAACCAAGAGACCCAGTACTTC
once	TRBV6-6	TRBJ2-7	.	CASRLQGYEQYF	TGTGCCAGCAGACTACAGGGTTACGAGCAGTACTTC
few	TRBV7-8	TRBJ2-2	TRBD1	CASSPGGNTGELFF	TGTGCCAGCAGCCCAGGGGGGAACACCGGGGAGCTGTTTTTT
.	TRBV3-1/TRBV3-2	TRBJ2-3	TRBD2	CASAGRGVTDTQYF	TGTGCCAGCGCTGGGCGGGGGGTGACAGATACGCAGTATTTT
.	TRBV7-9	TRBJ1-4	.	CASADGGEKLFF	TGTGCCAGCGCCGACGGCGGTGAAAAACTGTTTTTT
.	TRBV3-1/TRBV3-2	TRBJ2-2	TRBD1	CATSFLGQGSGELFF	TGTGCCACCTCCTTCTTAGGACAGGGGTCCGGGGAGCTGTTTTTT